This T cell receptor (beta chain) was captured in a study of technical replicates of blood from several donors. Clones were read by immunoSEQ multiplex PCR, and TCRdb kept only the in-frame ones, dropping some. The sample contains some 49,000 clones, 92% of which appear only once. Germline V gene sequence: CDR1 SGHRS, CDR2 YFSETQ. V gave up 4 bases and J gave up 5 bases; unmatched junction bases: 6. CDR3 length: 13 residues. The chain employs TRBV5-1 and TRBJ2-7, with 7 bases matching TRBD1. The specimen was PBMCs. The TCR sequence derives from a human donor in good health. Some clones in this sample may be carry-over from other donors' samples. CDR3 sequence (DNA): TGCGCCAGCAGCCCCGACAGGGACCACGAGCAGTACTTC. Protein: CASSPDRDHEQYF.